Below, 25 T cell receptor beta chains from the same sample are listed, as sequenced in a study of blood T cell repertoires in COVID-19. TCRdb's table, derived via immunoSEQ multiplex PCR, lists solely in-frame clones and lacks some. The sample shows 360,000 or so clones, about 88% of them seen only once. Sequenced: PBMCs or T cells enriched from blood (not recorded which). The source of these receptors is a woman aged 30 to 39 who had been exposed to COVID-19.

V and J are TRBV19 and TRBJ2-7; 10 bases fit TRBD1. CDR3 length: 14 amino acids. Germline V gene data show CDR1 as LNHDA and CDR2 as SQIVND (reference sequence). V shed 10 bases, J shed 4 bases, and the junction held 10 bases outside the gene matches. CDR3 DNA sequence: TGTGCCACTTCCTTTGGGACAGGGGAATACGAGCAGTACTTC. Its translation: CATSFGTGEYEQYF.

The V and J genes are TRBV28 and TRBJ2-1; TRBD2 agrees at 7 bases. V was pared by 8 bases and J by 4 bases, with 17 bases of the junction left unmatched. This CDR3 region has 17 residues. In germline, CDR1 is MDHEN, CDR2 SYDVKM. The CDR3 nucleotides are TGTGCCAGCTCTGAGGGGAGGGGCCCCCTGAAATACAATGAGCAGTTCTTC. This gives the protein CASSEGRGPLKYNEQFF.

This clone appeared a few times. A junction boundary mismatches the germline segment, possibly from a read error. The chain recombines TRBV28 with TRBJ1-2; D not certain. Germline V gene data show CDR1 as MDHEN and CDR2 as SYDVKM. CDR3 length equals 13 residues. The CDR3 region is CASSVLFHYGCTF. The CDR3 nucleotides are TGTGCCAGCAGTGTCCTATTTCACTATGGCTGCACCTTC.

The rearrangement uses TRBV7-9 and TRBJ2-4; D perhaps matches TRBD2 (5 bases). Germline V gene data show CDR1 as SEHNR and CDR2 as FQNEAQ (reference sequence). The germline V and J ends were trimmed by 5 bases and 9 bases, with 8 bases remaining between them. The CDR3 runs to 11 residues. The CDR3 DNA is TGTGCCAGCAGCCCCGCGGGCATTCAGTACTTC. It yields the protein CASSPAGIQYF.

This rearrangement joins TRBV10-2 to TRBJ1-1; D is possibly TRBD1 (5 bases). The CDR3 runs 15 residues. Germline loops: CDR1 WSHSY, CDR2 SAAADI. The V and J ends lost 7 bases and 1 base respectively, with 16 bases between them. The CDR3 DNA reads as TGCGCCAGCACTCCGGGACTTCTCCCGAACACTGAAGCTTTCTTT. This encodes CASTPGLLPNTEAFF.

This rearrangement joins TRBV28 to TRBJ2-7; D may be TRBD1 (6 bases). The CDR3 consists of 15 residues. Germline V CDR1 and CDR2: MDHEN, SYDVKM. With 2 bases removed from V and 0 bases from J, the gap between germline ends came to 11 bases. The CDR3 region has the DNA TGTGCCAGCAGTTTAGCCCCGGACAGCTCCTACGAGCAGTACTTC. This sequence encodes CASSLAPDSSYEQYF.

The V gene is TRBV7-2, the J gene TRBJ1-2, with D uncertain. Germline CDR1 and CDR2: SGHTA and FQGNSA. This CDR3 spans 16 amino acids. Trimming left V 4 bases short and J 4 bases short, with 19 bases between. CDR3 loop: CASSSVRASRVYGYTF. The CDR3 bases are TGTGCCAGCAGCTCGGTCCGGGCCTCGAGGGTCTATGGCTACACCTTC.

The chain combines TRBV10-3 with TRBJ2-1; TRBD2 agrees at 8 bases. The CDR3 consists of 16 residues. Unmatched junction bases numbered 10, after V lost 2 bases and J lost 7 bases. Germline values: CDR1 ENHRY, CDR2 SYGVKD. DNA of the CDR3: TGTGCCATCAGTGAGGGGCTAAGCGGGAGTGGTAATGAGCAGTTCTTC. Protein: CAISEGLSGSGNEQFF.

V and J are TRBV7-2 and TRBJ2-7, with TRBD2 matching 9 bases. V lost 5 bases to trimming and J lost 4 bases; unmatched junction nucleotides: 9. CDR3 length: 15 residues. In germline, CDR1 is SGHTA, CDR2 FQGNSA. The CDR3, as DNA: TGTGCCAGCAGCGTAGTTAGCGGGAGTCTTTACGAGCAGTACTTC. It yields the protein CASSVVSGSLYEQYF.

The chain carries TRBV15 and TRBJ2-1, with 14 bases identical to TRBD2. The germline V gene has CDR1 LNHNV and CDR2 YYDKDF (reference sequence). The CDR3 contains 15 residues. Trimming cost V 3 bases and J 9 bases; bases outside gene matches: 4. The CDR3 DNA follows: TGTGCCACCAGCAGTGGGACTAGCGGGAGCGGTGAGCAGTTCTTC. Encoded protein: CATSSGTSGSGEQFF. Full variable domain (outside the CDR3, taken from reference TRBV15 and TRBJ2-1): DAMVIQNPRYQVTQFGKPVTLSCSQTLNHNVMYWYQQKSSQAPKLLFHYYDKDFNNEADTPDNFQSRRPNTSFCFLDIRSPGLGDTAMYLCATSSGTSGSGEQFFGPGTRLTVL.

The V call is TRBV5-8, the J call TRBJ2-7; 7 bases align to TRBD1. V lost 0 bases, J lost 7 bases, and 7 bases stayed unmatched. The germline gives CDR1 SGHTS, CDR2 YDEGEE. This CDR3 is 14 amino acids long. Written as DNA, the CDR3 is TGTGCCAGCAGCTTGGCAGGGGGAGCCTGGGAGCAGTACTTC. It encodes CASSLAGGAWEQYF.

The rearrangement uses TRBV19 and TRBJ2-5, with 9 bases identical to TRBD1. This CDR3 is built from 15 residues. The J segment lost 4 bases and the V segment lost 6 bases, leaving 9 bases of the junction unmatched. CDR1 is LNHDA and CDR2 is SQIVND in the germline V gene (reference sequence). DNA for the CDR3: TGTGCCAGTAGACAGCCGGGACAGGGTGGAGAGACCCAGTACTTC. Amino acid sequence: CASRQPGQGGETQYF.

CDR3 sequence reads: CASSLSPGAVGQPQHF. The CDR3 DNA reads TGTGCCAGCAGCTTGAGTCCGGGAGCCGTTGGTCAGCCCCAGCATTTT. The chain has TRBV5-6 and TRBJ1-5; D not resolved. The CDR3 is 16 amino acids. Trimming removed 1 base at V and 6 bases at J, with 17 bases between. CDR1 and CDR2 from the germline V gene are SGHDT and YYEEEE. The full variable domain, rest sourced from reference TRBV5-6 and TRBJ1-5, is DAGVTQSPTHLIKTRGQQVTLRCSPKSGHDTVSWYQQALGQGPQFIFQYYEEEERQRGNFPDRFSGHQFPNYSSELNVNALLLGDSALYLCASSLSPGAVGQPQHFGDGTRLSIL.

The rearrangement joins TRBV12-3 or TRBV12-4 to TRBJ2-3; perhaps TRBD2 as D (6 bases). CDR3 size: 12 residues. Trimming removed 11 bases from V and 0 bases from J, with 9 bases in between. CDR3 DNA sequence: TGTGCCGTGGGGACTAGCACAGATACGCAGTATTTT. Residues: CAVGTSTDTQYF.

Here the CDR3 DNA reads TGTGCCAGCAGTGACCCGGGACTGAGGAACCAAGAGACCCAGTACTTC. This sequence encodes CASSDPGLRNQETQYF. The chain uses TRBV6-1 and TRBJ2-5, with D possibly TRBD2 on 6 matching bases. The CDR3 loop spans 16 amino acids. Trimming shortened V by 3 bases and J by 0 bases, and 14 bases separated the two germline ends. Germline V gene data show CDR1 as MNHNS and CDR2 as SASEGT.

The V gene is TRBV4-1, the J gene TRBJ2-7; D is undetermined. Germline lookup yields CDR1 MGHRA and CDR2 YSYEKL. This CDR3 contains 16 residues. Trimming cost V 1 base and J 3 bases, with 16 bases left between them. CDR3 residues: CASSQALAQRSYEQYF. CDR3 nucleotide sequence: TGCGCCAGCAGCCAAGCTCTGGCCCAGCGCAGCTACGAGCAGTACTTC.

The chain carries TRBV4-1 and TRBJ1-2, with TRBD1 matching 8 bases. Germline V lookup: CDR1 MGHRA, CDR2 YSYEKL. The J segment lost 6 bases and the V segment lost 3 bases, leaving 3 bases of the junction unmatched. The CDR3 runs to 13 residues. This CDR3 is CASSQGQENGYTF. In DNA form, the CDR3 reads TGCGCCAGCAGCCAGGGACAGGAGAATGGCTACACCTTC.

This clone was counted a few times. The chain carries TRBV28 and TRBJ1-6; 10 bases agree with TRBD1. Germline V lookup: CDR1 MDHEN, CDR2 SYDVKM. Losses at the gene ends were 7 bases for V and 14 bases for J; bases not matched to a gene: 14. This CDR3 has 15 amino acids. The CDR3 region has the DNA TGTGCCAGCACTGCGAGGGGACAGGGGCCCTTCACCCTCCACTTT. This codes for CASTARGQGPFTLHF.

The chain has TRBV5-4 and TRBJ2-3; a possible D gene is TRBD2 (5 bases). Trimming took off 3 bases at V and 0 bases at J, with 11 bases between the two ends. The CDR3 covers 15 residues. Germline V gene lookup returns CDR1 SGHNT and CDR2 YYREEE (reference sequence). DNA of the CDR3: TGTGCCAGCAGCTGGGAAGCGGCCAGCACAGATACGCAGTATTTT. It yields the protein CASSWEAASTDTQYF.

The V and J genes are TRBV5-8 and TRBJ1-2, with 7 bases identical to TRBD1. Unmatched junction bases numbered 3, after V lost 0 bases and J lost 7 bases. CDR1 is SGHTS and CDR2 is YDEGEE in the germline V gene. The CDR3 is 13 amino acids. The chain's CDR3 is CASSLGNRGGYTF. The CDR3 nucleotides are TGTGCCAGCAGCTTGGGAAACAGGGGTGGCTACACCTTC.

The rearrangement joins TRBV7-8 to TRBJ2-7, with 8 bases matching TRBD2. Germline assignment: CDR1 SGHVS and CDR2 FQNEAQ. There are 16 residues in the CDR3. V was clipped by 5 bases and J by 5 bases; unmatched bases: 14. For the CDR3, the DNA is TGTGCCAGCAGCCCAAACGGGAGGGGGGCTTGGGACGAGCAGTACTTC. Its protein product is CASSPNGRGAWDEQYF.

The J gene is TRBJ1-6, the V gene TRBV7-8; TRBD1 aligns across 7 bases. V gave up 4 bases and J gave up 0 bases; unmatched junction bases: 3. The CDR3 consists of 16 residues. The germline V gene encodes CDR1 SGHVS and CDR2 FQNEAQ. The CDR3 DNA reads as TGTGCCAGCAGCTCCCGGGACAGCTCCTATAATTCACCCCTCCACTTT. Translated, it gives CASSSRDSSYNSPLHF.

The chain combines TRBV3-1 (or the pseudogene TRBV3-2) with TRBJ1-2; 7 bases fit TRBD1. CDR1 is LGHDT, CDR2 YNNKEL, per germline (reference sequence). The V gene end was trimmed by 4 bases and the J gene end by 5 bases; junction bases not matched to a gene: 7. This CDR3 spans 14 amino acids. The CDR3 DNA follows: TGTGCCAGCAGCCCCGACAGGGTTCGGTATGGCTACACCTTC. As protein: CASSPDRVRYGYTF.

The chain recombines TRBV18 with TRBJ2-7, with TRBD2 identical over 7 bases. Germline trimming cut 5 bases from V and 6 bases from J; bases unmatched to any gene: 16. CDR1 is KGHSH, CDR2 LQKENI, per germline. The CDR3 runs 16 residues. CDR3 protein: CASSGPTSPSLLEQYF. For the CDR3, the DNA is TGTGCCAGCTCAGGGCCGACTAGCCCTTCCCTCCTCGAGCAGTACTTC. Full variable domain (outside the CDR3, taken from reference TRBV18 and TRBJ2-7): NAGVMQNPRHLVRRRGQEARLRCSPMKGHSHVYWYRQLPEEGLKFMVYLQKENIIDESGMPKERFSAEFPKEGPSILRIQQVVRGDSAAYFCASSGPTSPSLLEQYFGPGTRLTVT.

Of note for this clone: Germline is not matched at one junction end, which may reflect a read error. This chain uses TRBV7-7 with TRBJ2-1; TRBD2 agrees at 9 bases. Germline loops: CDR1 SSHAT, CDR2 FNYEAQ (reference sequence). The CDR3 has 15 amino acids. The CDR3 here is CASSSLAGVIDEQFF. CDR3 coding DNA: TGTGCTAGCAGCTCCTTAGCGGGAGTCATCGATGAGCAGTTCTTC.